Included here is one TCR beta chain sequence, with context. Germline CDR1 and CDR2: LNHNV and YYDKDF (reference sequence). This CDR3 is 17 amino acids long. V was clipped by 0 bases and J by 4 bases, with 17 bases between them. The data were obtained in a study of blood T cell repertoires in COVID-19. Study-wide context: In each case, the material was cDNA or gDNA derived from T cells, B-cell-depleted T cells, or PBMCs.

Data came from immunoSEQ multiplex PCR; TCRdb stores just in-frame clones and leaves some out. Of about 230,000 clones listed, 85% to 90% are singletons. The chain employs TRBV15 and TRBJ2-3; D possibly corresponds to TRBD2 (5 bases). Material: peripheral blood. The receptor comes from a man over 45 with COVID-19, enrolled during active disease. As DNA, the CDR3 is TGTGCCACCAGCAGAGATACGGGGTCAGCGCATCCAGATACGCAGTATTTT. Its translation is CATSRDTGSAHPDTQYF.